Each of the 27 T cell receptor beta chains below was sequenced from the same sample in a study of T cell responses to AZD1222 COVID-19 vaccine (dated by TCRdb to the early 2020s). The library came from the immunoSEQ multiplex PCR assay. Sourced from immuneACCESS, this table was stored by TCRdb with only in-frame sequences that have V and J called. A share of the clones is absent; for the studies checked, an unresolved V gene accounts for under half, and the remainder has no known explanation. The sample yields 110,000 or so clones; 88% were counted once. The ten largest make up less than 4% of the sample. This specimen's time point label, interpreted: about 28 days (+/-7) after the second vaccine dose. The starting material was peripheral blood, obtained 28 days after the second AZD1222 dose. These TCRs come from an adult who received the AZD1222 COVID-19 vaccine.

The chain links TRBV7-2 to TRBJ2-2; 12 nucleotides match TRBD2. Unmatched junction bases numbered 4, after V lost 8 bases and J lost 3 bases. Germline V CDR1 and CDR2: SGHTA, FQGNSA. There are 15 residues in the CDR3. CDR3 residues: CASPGLAGYTGELFF. The CDR3 nucleotides are TGTGCCAGCCCCGGACTAGCGGGGTACACCGGGGAGCTGTTTTTT. The complete variable domain, with remaining parts taken from reference TRBV7-2 and TRBJ2-2, reads GAGVSQSPSNKVTEKGKDVELRCDPISGHTALYWYRQSLGQGLEFLIYFQGNSAPDKSGLPSDRFSAERTGGSVSTLTIQRTQQEDSAVYLCASPGLAGYTGELFFGEGSRLTVL.

V gene TRBV28 combines with J gene TRBJ1-2; maybe TRBD1 (6 bases). V dropped 0 bases and J dropped 2 bases, with 10 bases sitting between them. There are 15 residues in the CDR3. Germline values: CDR1 MDHEN, CDR2 SYDVKM. The chain's CDR3 is CASSLCGQGNYGYTF. DNA for the CDR3: TGTGCCAGCAGTTTATGCGGGCAGGGGAACTATGGCTACACCTTC.

V gene TRBV2 combines with J gene TRBJ2-1; TRBD1 agrees at 8 bases. The CDR3 length is 15 residues. The ends lost 5 bases at V and 5 bases at J; junction bases unmatched: 8. The germline gives CDR1 SNHLY, CDR2 FYNNEI. The CDR3 reads CASSFDRGSDNEQFF. The CDR3 coding sequence is TGTGCCAGCAGTTTTGACAGGGGTAGTGACAATGAGCAGTTCTTC. Complete variable domain (other parts from reference TRBV2 and TRBJ2-1): EPEVTQTPSHQVTQMGQEVILRCVPISNHLYFYWYRQILGQKVEFLVSFYNNEISEKSEIFDDQFSVERPDGSNFTLKIRSTKLEDSAMYFCASSFDRGSDNEQFFGPGTRLTVL.

A single count supports this clone. The chain couples TRBV5-6 to TRBJ2-7; D not certain. Germline V gene lookup returns CDR1 SGHDT and CDR2 YYEEEE. Trimming pared 1 base from V and 5 bases from J, leaving 13 bases between. CDR3 size: 14 residues. This chain's CDR3 is CASSLRRAGDEQYF. DNA of the CDR3: TGTGCCAGCAGCTTGAGAAGGGCCGGCGACGAGCAGTACTTC.

The rearrangement joins TRBV19 to TRBJ2-5; no clear D. Trimming stripped 6 bases from V and 2 bases from J, with 7 bases between. Germline-derived CDR1 and CDR2 are LNHDA and SQIVND (reference sequence). The CDR3 has 12 amino acids. The CDR3 is CASRNTQETQYF. For the CDR3, the DNA is TGTGCCAGTAGAAACACGCAAGAGACCCAGTACTTC. The variable domain in full, completed from reference TRBV19 and TRBJ2-5, reads DGGITQSPKYLFRKEGQNVTLSCEQNLNHDAMYWYRQDPGQGLRLIYYSQIVNDFQKGDIAEGYSVSREKKESFPLTVTSAQKNPTAFYLCASRNTQETQYFGPGTRLLVL.

The CDR3 here is CASNRAYGYTF. The CDR3 coding sequence is TGTGCCAGCAACAGGGCCTATGGCTACACCTTC. The gene calls are TRBV9 and TRBJ1-2; D is possibly TRBD1 (6 bases). The CDR3 contains 11 residues. In germline, CDR1 is SGDLS, CDR2 YYNGEE. Between the trimmed V and J ends, which lost 6 bases and 4 bases, there was a span of 7 bases.

The chain has TRBV19 and TRBJ1-5, with D perhaps matching TRBD1 (5 bases). Trimming took 2 bases from V and 2 from J, leaving 7 bases between them. From germline, CDR1 is LNHDA and CDR2 SQIVND (reference sequence). The CDR3 sequence is 14 residues long. CDR3 bases: TGTGCCAGTAGTATACAGGGTCGCAATCAGCCCCAGCATTTT. Its protein is CASSIQGRNQPQHF.

With regard to this clone: Within the sample, other DNA sequences also encode this same CDR3. This rearrangement joins TRBV12-3 or TRBV12-4 to TRBJ2-5; D gene unclear. V was trimmed by 5 bases and J by 2 bases, leaving 3 bases between them. The CDR3 is 11 residues long. CDR3: CASSPQETQYF. In DNA form, the CDR3 reads TGTGCCAGCAGTCCGCAAGAGACCCAGTACTTC.

The chain's CDR3 is CASSSRPIRVGASGNEKLFF. The CDR3 DNA reads TGTGCCAGCAGCAGCCGCCCCATCAGAGTGGGGGCTTCGGGTAATGAAAAACTGTTTTTT. This chain links TRBV27 with TRBJ1-4; TRBD1 is a possible D gene (6 bases). Germline V lookup: CDR1 MNHEY, CDR2 SMNVEV (reference sequence). The CDR3 covers 20 residues. The germline V and J ends were trimmed by 6 bases and 4 bases, with 30 bases remaining between them.

This chain connects TRBV14 to TRBJ1-2; the D is unclear. The V end lost 1 base, the J end lost 5 bases, and 11 bases lay between the germline ends. This CDR3 contains 14 residues. The V gene's germline CDR1 is SGHDN and CDR2 FVKESK. In DNA, the CDR3 is TGTGCCAGCAGCCAAGTCAGAACGGGATATGGCTACACCTTC. It codes for CASSQVRTGYGYTF.

The genes are TRBV30 and TRBJ1-5, with D perhaps TRBD1 (6 bases). V gave up 1 base and J gave up 2 bases, with 15 bases separating them. Germline assignment: CDR1 GTSNPN and CDR2 SVGIG (reference sequence). This CDR3 spans 16 amino acids. The CDR3 here is CAWSAPQGWGNQPQHF. The CDR3 DNA is TGTGCCTGGAGTGCTCCACAGGGATGGGGCAATCAGCCCCAGCATTTT.

This clone was counted between two and nine times. The V and J genes are TRBV19 and TRBJ1-4, with D maybe TRBD1 (6 bases). CDR1 LNHDA and CDR2 SQIVND come from the germline V gene (reference sequence). V was pared by 5 bases and J by 7 bases, with 11 bases between. This CDR3 is built from 13 residues. The DNA for the CDR3 is TGTGCCAGTAGTCCGGACAGCCCTGAAAAACTGTTTTTT. Translating it yields CASSPDSPEKLFF.

V usage is TRBV7-3 and J usage is TRBJ2-1; weak D call: TRBD1 (5 bases). CDR1 SGHTA and CDR2 FQGTGA come from the germline V gene. V gave up 1 base and J gave up 7 bases, with 11 bases separating them. This CDR3 has 14 amino acids. This CDR3 is CASSLNVGLNEQFF. The CDR3 region has the DNA TGTGCCAGCAGCTTAAATGTGGGGCTGAATGAGCAGTTCTTC.

The chain recombines TRBV28 with TRBJ2-1, with 10 positions matching TRBD1. Germline V gene data show CDR1 as MDHEN and CDR2 as SYDVKM. This CDR3 region has 13 residues. Unmatched junction bases numbered 6, after V lost 7 bases and J lost 9 bases. This CDR3 reads CASKGTGVGEQFF. DNA for the CDR3: TGTGCCAGCAAAGGGACAGGGGTGGGTGAGCAGTTCTTC.

This chain uses TRBV29-1 with TRBJ1-2, with a tentative D call TRBD1 (6 bases). Germline loops: CDR1 SQVTM, CDR2 ANQGSEA. The length of the CDR3 is 13 residues. Trimming removed 1 base from V and 5 bases from J, with 11 bases in between. The CDR3 sequence is CSVEGPDRYGYTF. CDR3 sequence (DNA): TGCAGCGTTGAAGGACCGGACAGATATGGCTACACCTTC. Using reference TRBV29-1 and TRBJ1-2 for the parts outside the CDR3, the full variable domain is SAVISQKPSRDICQRGTSLTIQCQVDSQVTMMFWYRQQPGQSLTLIATANQGSEATYESGFVIDKFPISRPNLTFSTLTVSNMSPEDSSIYLCSVEGPDRYGYTFGSGTRLTVV.

V gene TRBV15 combines with J gene TRBJ1-5; D not resolved. Germline values: CDR1 LNHNV, CDR2 YYDKDF (reference sequence). The CDR3 covers 17 residues. V was trimmed by 2 bases and J by 0 bases, leaving 14 bases between them. The CDR3 sequence: CATSRSGHGNSNQPQHF. The CDR3 DNA is TGTGCCACCAGCAGAAGTGGGCACGGTAATAGCAATCAGCCCCAGCATTTT.

This chain joins TRBV27 and TRBJ1-2, with D perhaps matching TRBD1 (6 bases). Germline values: CDR1 MNHEY, CDR2 SMNVEV (reference sequence). The germline V and J ends were trimmed by 1 base and 6 bases, with 15 bases remaining between them. CDR3 length: 15 amino acids. The CDR3 nucleotides read TGTGCCAGCAGTTTATTTGTATCAGGGGAGGATGGCTACACCTTC. It is translated as CASSLFVSGEDGYTF.

This chain connects TRBV4-1 to TRBJ2-3; no definite D call. The germline V gene encodes CDR1 MGHRA and CDR2 YSYEKL. This CDR3 is 16 amino acids long. Trimming stripped 0 bases from V and 0 bases from J, with 10 bases between. The DNA for the CDR3 is TGCGCCAGCAGCCAAGATGTTGCGCCTAGCACAGATACGCAGTATTTT. It is translated as CASSQDVAPSTDTQYF.

The genes are TRBV9 and TRBJ2-7; TRBD2 might be the D (6 bases). The CDR3 loop spans 14 amino acids. The V gene lost 0 bases and the J gene lost 3 bases, with 10 bases spanning the gap. Looked up from germline, CDR1 is SGDLS and CDR2 is YYNGEE. The CDR3 here is CASSVVDGSYEQYF. The CDR3 bases are TGTGCCAGCAGCGTAGTGGACGGGAGCTACGAGCAGTACTTC.

The CDR3 DNA reads TGTGCCAGCTCACCACCGATGCGAGAACGACAGCCCCAGCATTTT. Encoded protein: CASSPPMRERQPQHF. V and J are TRBV18 and TRBJ1-5; D is ambiguous. Germline assignment: CDR1 KGHSH and CDR2 LQKENI. V lost 0 bases and J 7 bases, leaving 13 bases between the germline ends. The CDR3 extends over 15 amino acids.

This chain joins TRBV9 and TRBJ1-3; D call uncertain. This CDR3 has 11 amino acids. The V and J ends lost 3 bases and 5 bases respectively, with 3 bases between them. The V gene's germline CDR1 is SGDLS and CDR2 YYNGEE. The CDR3: CASSARNTIYF. Here the CDR3 DNA reads TGTGCCAGCAGCGCGCGAAACACCATATATTTT. The full variable domain, in which reference TRBV9 and TRBJ1-3 provide the parts outside the CDR3, is DSGVTQTPKHLITATGQRVTLRCSPRSGDLSVYWYQQSLDQGLQFLIQYYNGEERAKGNILERFSAQQFPDLHSELNLSSLELGDSALYFCASSARNTIYFGEGSWLTVV.

J is TRBJ2-7 and V is TRBV10-3; a weak D match, TRBD2 (6 bases). The germline gives CDR1 ENHRY, CDR2 SYGVKD. V shed 2 bases and J shed 2 bases, with 10 bases lying between them. There are 14 residues in the CDR3. The CDR3 sequence is CAISEVGGTYEQYF. The DNA of the CDR3 is TGTGCCATCAGTGAGGTGGGAGGTACCTACGAGCAGTACTTC.

V gene TRBV7-9 combines with J gene TRBJ2-1; D gene unclear. CDR3 length equals 11 residues. Trimming cost V 5 bases and J 10 bases, with 9 bases left between them. The germline gives CDR1 SEHNR, CDR2 FQNEAQ (reference sequence). CDR3 in DNA: TGTGCCAGCAGCCGGACCTCAGAGCAGTTCTTC. Its translation: CASSRTSEQFF. Variable domain in full (rest from reference TRBV7-9 and TRBJ2-1): DTGVSQNPRHKITKRGQNVTFRCDPISEHNRLYWYRQTLGQGPEFLTYFQNEAQLEKSRLLSDRFSAERPKGSFSTLEIQRTEQGDSAMYLCASSRTSEQFFGPGTRLTVL.

V usage is TRBV9 and J usage is TRBJ1-3; weak D call: TRBD1 (5 bases). The V gene lost 3 bases and the J gene lost 1 base, with 11 bases spanning the gap. CDR3 length: 15 amino acids. CDR1 is SGDLS, CDR2 YYNGEE, per germline. The CDR3: CASSEGPLSGNTIYF. DNA for the CDR3: TGTGCCAGCAGCGAGGGGCCCCTGTCTGGAAACACCATATATTTT.

V gene TRBV29-1 combines with J gene TRBJ1-2; 7 nucleotides match TRBD1. Germline V gives CDR1 SQVTM, CDR2 ANQGSEA. This CDR3 spans 14 amino acids. The V segment lost 6 bases and the J segment 7 bases; nucleotides outside the gene matches: 14. The CDR3 sequence is CSVFTGVTGGGYTF. As DNA, the CDR3 is TGCAGCGTCTTTACAGGGGTTACGGGAGGTGGCTACACCTTC.

The V and J genes are TRBV18 and TRBJ1-3, with a possible D match to TRBD1 (6 bases). V lost 6 bases and J 4 bases, leaving 13 bases between the germline ends. The CDR3 sequence is 14 residues long. Germline CDR1 KGHSH, CDR2 LQKENI. CDR3 coding DNA: TGTGCCAGCTCTATCAACAGGGCCGGAAACACCATATATTTT. Protein sequence: CASSINRAGNTIYF.

The genes are TRBV7-9 and TRBJ1-6; a weak D match, TRBD1 (5 bases). The ends were cut back, 5 bases at V and 9 bases at J, with 14 bases in the middle. Germline CDR1 is SEHNR and CDR2 is FQNEAQ (reference sequence). The CDR3 spans 14 residues. CDR3 DNA sequence: TGTGCCAGCAGCCCCCCTCAGGGCGGTTCACCCCTCCACTTT. It yields the protein CASSPPQGGSPLHF.